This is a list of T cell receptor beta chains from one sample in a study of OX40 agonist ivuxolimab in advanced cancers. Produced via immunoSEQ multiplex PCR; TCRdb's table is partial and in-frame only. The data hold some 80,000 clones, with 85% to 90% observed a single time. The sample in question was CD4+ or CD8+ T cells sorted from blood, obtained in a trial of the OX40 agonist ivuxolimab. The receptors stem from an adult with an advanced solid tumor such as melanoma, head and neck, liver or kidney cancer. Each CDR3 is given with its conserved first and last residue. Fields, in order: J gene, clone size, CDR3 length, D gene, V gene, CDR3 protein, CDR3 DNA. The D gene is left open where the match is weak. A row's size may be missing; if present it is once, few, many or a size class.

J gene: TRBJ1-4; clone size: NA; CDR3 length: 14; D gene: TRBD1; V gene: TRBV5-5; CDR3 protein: CASSAQGIGEKLFF; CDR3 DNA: TGTGCCAGCAGCGCACAGGGGATTGGGGAAAAACTGTTTTTT
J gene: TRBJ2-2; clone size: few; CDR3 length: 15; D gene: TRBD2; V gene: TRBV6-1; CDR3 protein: CASRVAGGNTGELFF; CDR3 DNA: TGTGCCAGCAGAGTAGCGGGGGGGAACACCGGGGAGCTGTTTTTT
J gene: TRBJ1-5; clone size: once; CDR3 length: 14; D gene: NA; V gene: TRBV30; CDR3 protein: CAWWDKLSNQPQHF; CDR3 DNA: TGTGCCTGGTGGGACAAACTTAGCAATCAGCCCCAGCATTTT
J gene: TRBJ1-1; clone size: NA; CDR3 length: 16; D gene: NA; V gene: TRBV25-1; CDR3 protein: CASSETLSPMNTEAFF; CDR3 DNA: TGTGCCAGCAGTGAGACCCTAAGCCCTATGAACACTGAAGCTTTCTTT
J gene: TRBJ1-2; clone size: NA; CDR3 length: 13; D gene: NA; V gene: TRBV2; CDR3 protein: CASSEAGVPGYTF; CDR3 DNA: TGTGCCAGCAGTGAAGCGGGGGTACCTGGCTACACCTTC
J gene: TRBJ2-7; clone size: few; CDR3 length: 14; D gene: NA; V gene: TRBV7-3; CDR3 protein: CASSPSAAIYEQYF; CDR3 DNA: TGTGCCAGCAGCCCCAGCGCAGCTATCTACGAGCAGTACTTC
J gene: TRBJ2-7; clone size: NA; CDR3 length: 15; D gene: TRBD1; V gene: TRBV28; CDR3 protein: CASTPSGQGQYEQYF; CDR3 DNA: TGTGCCAGCACCCCATCGGGACAGGGCCAATACGAGCAGTACTTC
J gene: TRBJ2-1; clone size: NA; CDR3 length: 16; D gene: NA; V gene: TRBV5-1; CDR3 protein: CASSLDRPTSYNEQFF; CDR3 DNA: TGCGCCAGCAGCTTGGACAGGCCAACCTCCTACAATGAGCAGTTCTTC
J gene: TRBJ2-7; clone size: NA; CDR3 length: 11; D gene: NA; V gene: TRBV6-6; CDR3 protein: CASSSRYEQYF; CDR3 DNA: TGTGCCAGCAGCTCACGTTACGAGCAGTACTTC
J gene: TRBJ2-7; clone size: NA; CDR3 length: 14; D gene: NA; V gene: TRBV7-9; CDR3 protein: CASSLVGGTYEQYF; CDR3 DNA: TGTGCCAGCAGCTTAGTCGGAGGGACCTACGAGCAGTACTTC
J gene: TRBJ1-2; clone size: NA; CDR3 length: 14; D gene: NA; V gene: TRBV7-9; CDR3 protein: CASSLSVDSHGYTF; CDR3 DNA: TGTGCCAGCAGCTTATCGGTGGACAGCCATGGCTACACCTTC
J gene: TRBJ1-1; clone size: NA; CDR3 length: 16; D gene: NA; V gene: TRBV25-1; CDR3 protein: CASGTGTSYMNTEAFF; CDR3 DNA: TGTGCCAGCGGTACCGGGACCTCTTATATGAACACTGAAGCTTTCTTT
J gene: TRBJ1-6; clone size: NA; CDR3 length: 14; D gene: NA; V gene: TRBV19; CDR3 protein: CASSRNQENSPLHF; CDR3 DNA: TGTGCCAGTAGTCGAAACCAGGAGAATTCACCCCTCCACTTT
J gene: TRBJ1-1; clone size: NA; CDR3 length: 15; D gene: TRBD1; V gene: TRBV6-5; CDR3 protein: CASSYSAGGNTEAFF; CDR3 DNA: TGTGCCAGCAGTTACTCAGCAGGGGGAAACACTGAAGCTTTCTTT
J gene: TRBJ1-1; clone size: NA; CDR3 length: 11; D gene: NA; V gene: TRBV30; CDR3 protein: CAWSIDTEAFF; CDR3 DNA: TGTGCCTGGAGTATTGACACTGAAGCTTTCTTT
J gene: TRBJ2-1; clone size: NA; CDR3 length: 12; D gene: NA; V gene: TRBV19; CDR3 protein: CASSYETGMQFF; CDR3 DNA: TGTGCCAGTAGCTATGAAACAGGTATGCAGTTCTTC
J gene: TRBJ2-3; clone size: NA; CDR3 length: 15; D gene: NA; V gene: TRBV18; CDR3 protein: CASSYAGEGTDTQYF; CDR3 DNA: TGTGCCAGCTCGTACGCAGGGGAAGGCACAGATACGCAGTATTTT
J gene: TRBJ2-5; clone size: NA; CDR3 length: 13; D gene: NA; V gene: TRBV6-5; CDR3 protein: CASSRDLQETQYF; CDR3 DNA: TGTGCCAGCAGCAGGGACCTCCAAGAGACCCAGTACTTC
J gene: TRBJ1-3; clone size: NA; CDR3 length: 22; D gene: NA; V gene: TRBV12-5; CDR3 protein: CASGLALPPGVTELDSGNTIYF; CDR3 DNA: TGTGCTAGTGGTTTGGCCCTACCTCCGGGCGTAACGGAGTTGGACTCTGGAAACACCATATATTTT
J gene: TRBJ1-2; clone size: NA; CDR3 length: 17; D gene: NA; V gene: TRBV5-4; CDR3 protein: CASSVGGVGEGFYGYTF; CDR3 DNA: TGTGCCAGCAGCGTTGGAGGTGTCGGTGAGGGGTTCTATGGCTACACCTTC
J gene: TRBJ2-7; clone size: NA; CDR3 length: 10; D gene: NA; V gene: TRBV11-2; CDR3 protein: CASSLDEQYF; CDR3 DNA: TGTGCCAGCAGCTTAGACGAGCAGTACTTC
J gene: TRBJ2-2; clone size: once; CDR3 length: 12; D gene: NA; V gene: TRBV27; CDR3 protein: CASSFPEGELFF; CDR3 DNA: TGTGCCAGCAGTTTCCCCGAGGGGGAGCTGTTTTTT
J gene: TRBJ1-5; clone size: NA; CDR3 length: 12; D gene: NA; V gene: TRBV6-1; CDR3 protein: CASSESPQPQHF; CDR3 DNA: TGTGCCAGCAGTGAAAGCCCGCAGCCCCAGCATTTT
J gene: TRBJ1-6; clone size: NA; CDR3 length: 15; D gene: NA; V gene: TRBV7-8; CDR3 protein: CASSFSGRQDSPLHF; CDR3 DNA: TGTGCCAGCAGCTTTTCCGGCAGGCAAGATTCACCCCTCCACTTT
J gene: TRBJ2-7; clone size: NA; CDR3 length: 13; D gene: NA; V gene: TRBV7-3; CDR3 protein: CASSSGSLDEQYF; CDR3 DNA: TGTGCCAGCAGCTCAGGGTCCTTAGACGAGCAGTACTTC
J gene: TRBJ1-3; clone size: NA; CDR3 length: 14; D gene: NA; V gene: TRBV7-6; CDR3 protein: CASSTRADGNTIYF; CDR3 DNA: TGTGCCAGCAGCACCAGAGCGGATGGAAACACCATATATTTT
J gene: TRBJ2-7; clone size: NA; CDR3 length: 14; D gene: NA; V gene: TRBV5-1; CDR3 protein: CASSVAITTYEQYF; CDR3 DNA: TGCGCCAGCAGTGTGGCAATCACGACCTACGAGCAGTACTTC
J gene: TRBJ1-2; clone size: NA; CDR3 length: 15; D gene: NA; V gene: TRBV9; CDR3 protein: CASSVAGYPVDGYTF; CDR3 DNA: TGTGCCAGCAGCGTAGCCGGGTACCCTGTCGACGGCTACACCTTC
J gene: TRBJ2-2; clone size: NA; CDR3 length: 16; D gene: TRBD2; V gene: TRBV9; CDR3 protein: CASSVGSGGNTGELFF; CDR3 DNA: TGTGCCAGCAGCGTAGGGTCGGGGGGTAACACCGGGGAGCTGTTTTTT
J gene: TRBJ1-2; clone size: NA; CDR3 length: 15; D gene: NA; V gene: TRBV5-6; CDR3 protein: CASSLSVGTIGGYTF; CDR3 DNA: TGTGCCAGCAGCTTATCGGTAGGGACCATCGGGGGCTACACCTTC
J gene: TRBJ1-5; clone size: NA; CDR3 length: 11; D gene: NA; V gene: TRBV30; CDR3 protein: CAGGVGQPQHF; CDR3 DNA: TGTGCCGGGGGGGTGGGCCAGCCCCAGCATTTT
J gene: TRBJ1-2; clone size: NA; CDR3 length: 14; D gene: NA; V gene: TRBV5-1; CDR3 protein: CASSLGGENYGYTF; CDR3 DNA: TGCGCCAGCAGCTTGGGAGGGGAGAACTATGGCTACACCTTC
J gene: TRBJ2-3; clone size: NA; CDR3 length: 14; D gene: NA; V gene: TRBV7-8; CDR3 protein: CASPGVTLTDTQYF; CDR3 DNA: TGTGCCTCCCCCGGGGTAACCTTGACAGATACGCAGTATTTT
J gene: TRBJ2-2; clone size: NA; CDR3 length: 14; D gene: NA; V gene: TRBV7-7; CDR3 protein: CASSNGGNTGELFF; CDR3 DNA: TGTGCCAGCTCAAACGGCGGGAACACCGGGGAGCTGTTTTTT
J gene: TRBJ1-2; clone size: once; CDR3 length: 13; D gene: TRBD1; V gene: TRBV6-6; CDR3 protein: CASSRLDRAGYTF; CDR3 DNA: TGTGCCAGCAGCCGACTCGACAGGGCAGGCTACACCTTC
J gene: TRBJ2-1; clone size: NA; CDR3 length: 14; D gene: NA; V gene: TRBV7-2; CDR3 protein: CASSLVGAAPEQFF; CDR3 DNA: TGTGCCAGCAGCTTAGTTGGGGCGGCGCCTGAGCAGTTCTTC
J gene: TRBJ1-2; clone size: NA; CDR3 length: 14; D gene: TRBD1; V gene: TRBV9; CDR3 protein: CASSTLTGAEGYTF; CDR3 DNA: TGTGCCAGCAGCACCTTGACAGGGGCGGAGGGCTACACCTTC
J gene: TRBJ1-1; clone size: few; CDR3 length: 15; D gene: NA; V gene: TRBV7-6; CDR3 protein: CASSAQQGLNTEAFF; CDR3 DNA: TGTGCCAGCAGCGCCCAACAGGGCTTGAACACTGAAGCTTTCTTT
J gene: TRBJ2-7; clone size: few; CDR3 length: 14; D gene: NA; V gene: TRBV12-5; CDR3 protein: CASAPRQGIYEQYF; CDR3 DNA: TGTGCTAGTGCACCCCGGCAGGGGATATACGAGCAGTACTTC
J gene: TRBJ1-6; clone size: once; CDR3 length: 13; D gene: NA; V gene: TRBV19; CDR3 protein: CASSMQAAGPLHF; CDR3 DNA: TGTGCCAGTAGTATGCAGGCCGCCGGACCCCTCCACTTT
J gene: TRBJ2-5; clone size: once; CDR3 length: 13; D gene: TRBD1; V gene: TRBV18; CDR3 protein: CASSPGQQETQYF; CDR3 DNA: TGTGCCAGCTCACCGGGACAGCAAGAGACCCAGTACTTC
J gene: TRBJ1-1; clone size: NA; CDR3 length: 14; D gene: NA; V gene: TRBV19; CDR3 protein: CASSMGQPNTEAFF; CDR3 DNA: TGTGCCAGTAGTATGGGCCAACCGAACACTGAAGCTTTCTTT
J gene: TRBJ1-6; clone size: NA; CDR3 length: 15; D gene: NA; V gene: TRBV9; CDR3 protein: CASSVEAGLNSPLHF; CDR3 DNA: TGTGCCAGCAGCGTAGAGGCAGGGTTAAATTCACCCCTCCACTTT